The following is a T cell receptor beta chain sequence with its context. Its specificity is unknown. The record originates from a study of cytomegalovirus exposure and HLA in healthy donors. Study results and limitations: Researchers reported that a few CMV-associated chains were confirmed in vitro as CMV antigen-specific. Associated with cytomegalovirus, according to the listing, were fewer than 200 TCR beta chains.

V lost 4 bases and J lost 0; bases outside the gene matches: 13. The CDR3 spans 18 residues. Germline CDR1 and CDR2: SGHRS and YFSETQ. Sequencing was performed with immunoSEQ multiplex PCR; in TCRdb, only in-frame clones are kept and a portion is missing. The sample holds under 150,000 clones, 70% to 90% seen once. Sequencing was done on a sample of PBMCs. The sequence derives from a woman aged 18-29 years in good health and CMV-seropositive. This chain uses TRBV5-1 with TRBJ2-3, with 8 positions matching TRBD1. CDR3 DNA sequence: TGCGCCAGCAGCGCGACAGGGGCCTTCGACGCTAGCACAGATACGCAGTATTTT. Its translation: CASSATGAFDASTDTQYF.